The 27 T cell receptor beta chains below come from one sample, sequenced in a study of identical twins. One entry per CDR3 protein, called by TCRdb with MiXCR from the 5' RACE reads. The repertoire holds around 490,000 distinct CDR3 sequences, with 12% to 15% as singletons. The same sample was also used in a study of yellow fever vaccine responses in identical twins.

The sequenced material came from CD4+ T cells sorted from blood. The receptors shown here come from a woman between 18 and 30 years old in good health.

This clonotype was detected a few times. This chain uses TRBV7-9 with TRBJ2-3, with 12 nucleotides matching TRBD2. CDR3 length equals 17 residues. The V gene's germline CDR1 is SEHNR and CDR2 FQNEAQ (reference sequence). Trimming cost V 2 bases and J 5 bases; bases outside gene matches: 8. CDR3 DNA: TGTGCCAGCAGCTTATTCCGGACTAGCGGGACCGGAGATACGCAGTATTTT. It specifies CASSLFRTSGTGDTQYF.

The table lists this clonotype with a few counts. The chain combines TRBV5-1 with TRBJ2-1; 11 bases are a match to TRBD1. CDR1 and CDR2 (germline): SGHRS, YFSETQ. Trimming cost V 0 bases and J 9 bases; bases outside gene matches: 8. The CDR3 extends over 16 amino acids. The CDR3 reads CASSLVSGQGAGEQFF. The CDR3 DNA follows: TGCGCCAGCAGCTTGGTTTCAGGACAGGGGGCAGGTGAGCAGTTCTTC.

The table lists this clonotype with a few counts. This chain joins TRBV7-9 and TRBJ1-4, with TRBD1 matching over 7 bases. Trimming at V came to 5 bases and at J to 8 bases, leaving 11 bases not matched to a gene. The CDR3 covers 15 residues. Germline lookup yields CDR1 SEHNR and CDR2 FQNEAQ (reference sequence). For the CDR3, the DNA is TGTGCCAGCAGCGGTCCGGGACAGCCAAGAGAAAAACTGTTTTTT. As protein: CASSGPGQPREKLFF.

The sample holds a few counts of this clonotype. The gene calls are TRBV20-1 and TRBJ2-3; 16 bases agree with TRBD2. With 0 bases clipped from V and 4 bases from J, the junction kept 10 bases outside the gene matches. Germline V gene sequence: CDR1 DFQATT, CDR2 SNEGSKA (reference sequence). This CDR3 is 19 amino acids long. The CDR3 coding sequence is TGCAGTGCTAGAGAACCCCCAAGGGGACTAGCGGGGGGGCCAGATACGCAGTATTTT. Translation gives CSAREPPRGLAGGPDTQYF.

The gene calls are TRBV9 and TRBJ2-1; TRBD2 matches 8 bases. The CDR3 loop spans 16 amino acids. CDR1 SGDLS and CDR2 YYNGEE come from the germline V gene. The V and J ends lost 1 base and 0 bases, in that order; junction bases with no gene match: 3. In DNA, the CDR3 is TGTGCCAGCAGCGTATCAGCGGGGGACTCCTACAATGAGCAGTTCTTC. It codes for CASSVSAGDSYNEQFF.

CDR3 in DNA: TGTGCCAGTAGTGCAAGGACAGGGGGAAGCTACGAGCAGTACTTC. Translated: CASSARTGGSYEQYF. The V gene is TRBV19, the J gene TRBJ2-7; 10 nucleotides line up with TRBD1. Germline CDR1 reads LNHDA; CDR2 reads SQIVND (reference sequence). The CDR3 spans 15 residues. With V trimmed by 5 bases and J by 3 bases, 7 bases remained unmatched.

The chain combines TRBV7-9 with TRBJ1-2, with TRBD1 matching over 8 bases. CDR1 is SEHNR and CDR2 is FQNEAQ in the germline V gene (reference sequence). Trimming at V came to 5 bases and at J to 6 bases, leaving 11 bases not matched to a gene. This CDR3 is built from 15 residues. The DNA of the CDR3 is TGTGCCAGCAGCCCACAGGCGGACAGGGTTGATGGCTACACCTTC. Translation: CASSPQADRVDGYTF.

The V gene is TRBV23-1, the J gene TRBJ2-3, with 9 nucleotides matching TRBD1. TRBV23-1 is treated as an ORF (open reading frame) with a function not yet certain. Trimming at V came to 2 bases and at J to 1 base, leaving 4 bases not matched to a gene. This CDR3 is 16 amino acids long. CDR3 loop: CASSQARDRGTDTQYF. The CDR3 nucleotides read TGCGCCAGCAGTCAAGCGAGGGACAGGGGCACAGATACGCAGTATTTT.

This clonotype showed up just a few times. The chain recombines TRBV9 with TRBJ2-7, with TRBD1 matching over 7 bases. With V trimmed by 0 bases and J by 2 bases, 8 bases remained unmatched. CDR3 length: 16 residues. The germline V gene has CDR1 SGDLS and CDR2 YYNGEE. CDR3 amino acids: CASSVGRQGPTYEQYF. DNA of the CDR3: TGTGCCAGCAGCGTAGGTCGACAGGGACCGACCTACGAGCAGTACTTC.

This clonotype was seen a few times. The chain carries TRBV5-1 and TRBJ2-3, with a weak D call TRBD1 (6 bases). CDR3 length: 16 residues. Per the germline V gene, CDR1 is SGHRS and CDR2 is YFSETQ. Trimming took 0 bases from V and 2 from J, leaving 13 bases between them. The CDR3 DNA reads as TGCGCCAGCAGCTTGGGTAACCAGGGGACCACAGATACGCAGTATTTT. Amino acid sequence: CASSLGNQGTTDTQYF.

This clonotype appeared a few times. The V and J genes are TRBV28 and TRBJ2-3; 10 nucleotides align to TRBD1. V was clipped by 2 bases and J by 7 bases; unmatched bases: 6. From germline, CDR1 is MDHEN and CDR2 SYDVKM. The CDR3 is 15 residues long. CDR3 amino acids: CASSLGDRGANTQYF. CDR3 DNA sequence: TGTGCCAGCAGTTTAGGGGACAGGGGCGCAAATACGCAGTATTTT.

This clonotype has a handful of counts. The chain recombines TRBV5-1 with TRBJ2-3; 10 nucleotides line up with TRBD2. The germline V gene encodes CDR1 SGHRS and CDR2 YFSETQ. The CDR3 extends over 15 amino acids. J gave up 2 bases and V 2 bases, and 2 bases lay outside the gene matches. The chain's CDR3 is CASSFTSGVTDTQYF. In DNA, the CDR3 is TGCGCCAGCAGCTTCACTAGCGGGGTCACAGATACGCAGTATTTT. Drawing the rest from reference TRBV5-1 and TRBJ2-3, the complete variable domain is KAGVTQTPRYLIKTRGQQVTLSCSPISGHRSVSWYQQTPGQGLQFLFEYFSETQRNKGNFPGRFSGRQFSNSRSEMNVSTLELGDSALYLCASSFTSGVTDTQYFGPGTRLTVL.

This clonotype was detected only a few times. This sequence joins TRBV4-1 and TRBJ2-3; the match to TRBD2 covers 8 bases. Trimming took 5 bases from V and 0 from J; bases not matched to a gene: 7. This CDR3 comprises 16 residues. The V gene's germline CDR1 is MGHRA and CDR2 YSYEKL. CDR3 amino acids: CASSSLAGFSTDTQYF. In nucleotides, the CDR3 is TGCGCCAGCAGCTCCCTAGCGGGCTTTAGCACAGATACGCAGTATTTT.

This clonotype was seen ten or more times. V usage is TRBV12-3 or TRBV12-4 and J usage is TRBJ1-5; D is undetermined. The germline V and J ends were trimmed by 5 bases and 2 bases, with 7 bases remaining between them. The CDR3 has 13 amino acids. DNA of the CDR3: TGTGCCAGCAGTACAGATGGCAATCAGCCCCAGCATTTT. This translates into CASSTDGNQPQHF.

The chain uses TRBV11-2 and TRBJ2-7; no clear D. V lost 5 bases, J lost 3 bases, and 8 bases lay in between. The CDR3 covers 12 residues. Germline V gene sequence: CDR1 SGHAT, CDR2 FQNNGV. The chain's CDR3 is CASSPSFYEQYV. CDR3 DNA: TGTGCCAGCAGCCCAAGTTTCTACGAGCAGTACGTC.

This clonotype was seen more than once but under ten times. The J gene is TRBJ2-1, the V gene TRBV25-1; TRBD1 matches 8 bases. This CDR3 region has 15 residues. CDR1 is MGHDK and CDR2 is SYGVNS in the germline V gene. The junction had 5 bases not matched to a gene; V was cut back by 1 base and J by 6 bases. The CDR3, as DNA: TGTGCCAGCAGTGAATTTGCAGGGGGCATCAATGAGCAGTTCTTC. Amino acid sequence: CASSEFAGGINEQFF.

This rearrangement joins TRBV28 to TRBJ2-7; TRBD2 aligns across 8 bases. CDR1 is MDHEN and CDR2 is SYDVKM in the germline V gene. Trimming removed 5 bases from V and 7 bases from J; junction bases left unmatched: 13. The CDR3 sequence is 15 residues long. The CDR3 sequence is CASSPTSATGREQYF. The CDR3 DNA reads TGTGCCAGCAGTCCGACTAGCGCGACGGGTAGGGAGCAGTACTTC.

The chain employs TRBV7-8 and TRBJ2-5; 9 nucleotides agree with TRBD1. This CDR3 is built from 15 residues. The ends lost 7 bases at V and 2 bases at J; junction bases unmatched: 8. The germline gives CDR1 SGHVS, CDR2 FQNEAQ. This chain's CDR3 is CASTYGTGLQETQYF. Written as DNA, the CDR3 is TGTGCCAGCACATACGGGACAGGGCTTCAAGAGACCCAGTACTTC. Full variable domain (missing parts from reference TRBV7-8 and TRBJ2-5): GAGVSQSPRYKVAKRGQDVALRCDPISGHVSLFWYQQALGQGPEFLTYFQNEAQLDKSGLPSDRFFAERPEGSVSTLKIQRTQQEDSAVYLCASTYGTGLQETQYFGPGTRLLVL.

The chain couples TRBV7-9 to TRBJ1-6; D unresolved. The CDR3 totals 15 residues. Germline lookup yields CDR1 SEHNR and CDR2 FQNEAQ (reference sequence). The V and J ends lost 8 bases and 7 bases respectively, with 18 bases between them. Here the CDR3 reads CASGETTVGNSPLHF. In nucleotides, the CDR3 is TGTGCCAGCGGGGAAACGACGGTGGGGAATTCACCCCTCCACTTT. Filled out from reference TRBV7-9 and TRBJ1-6, the complete variable domain reads DTGVSQNPRHKITKRGQNVTFRCDPISEHNRLYWYRQTLGQGPEFLTYFQNEAQLEKSRLLSDRFSAERPKGSFSTLEIQRTEQGDSAMYLCASGETTVGNSPLHFGNGTRLTVT.

This clonotype has more than one count but fewer than ten. DNA for the CDR3: TGTGCCAGCAGCCTGAATCCGGGACAGGGGGCTTATGAGCAGTTCTTC. Translation: CASSLNPGQGAYEQFF. J is TRBJ2-1 and V is TRBV14; TRBD1 matches 12 bases. Trimming took 4 bases from V and 8 from J; bases not matched to a gene: 9. The CDR3 loop spans 16 amino acids. The germline V gene encodes CDR1 SGHDN and CDR2 FVKESK.

The sample holds a few counts of this clonotype. The rearrangement joins TRBV12-3 or TRBV12-4 to TRBJ2-7; D ambiguous. This CDR3 has 13 residues. V was cut by 3 bases and J by 6 bases, with 12 bases left in between. CDR3 DNA sequence: TGTGCCAGCAGTTTTCTCCCGTCATCCGAGCAGTACTTC. Its translation is CASSFLPSSEQYF.

This clonotype turned up a few times. This chain connects TRBV28 to TRBJ2-7; D possibly corresponds to TRBD2 (5 bases). In germline, CDR1 is MDHEN, CDR2 SYDVKM. The CDR3 runs 13 residues. V lost 8 bases, J lost 2 bases, and 13 bases lay in between. The CDR3 here is CASRLFGTYEQYF. Here the CDR3 DNA reads TGTGCCAGCCGTCTATTCGGGACCTACGAGCAGTACTTC.

This clonotype was counted many times. The gene calls are TRBV12-3 or TRBV12-4 and TRBJ1-1; perhaps TRBD1 as D (5 bases). The CDR3 contains 14 residues. The germline V and J ends were trimmed by 2 bases and 3 bases, with 10 bases remaining between them. This CDR3 is CASSLRGRDTEAFF. The CDR3, as DNA: TGTGCCAGCAGTTTAAGGGGCCGGGACACTGAAGCTTTCTTT.

This clonotype showed up just a few times. The rearrangement joins TRBV12-3 or TRBV12-4 to TRBJ2-7, with 11 bases fitting TRBD2. The CDR3 length is 17 residues. With 6 bases clipped from V and 2 bases from J, the junction kept 12 bases outside the gene matches. CDR3 sequence (DNA): TGTGCCAGCAGCCAAACCCCAGGGACTAGCGGAGCCTACGAGCAGTACTTC. Translation gives CASSQTPGTSGAYEQYF.

This clonotype has more than one count but fewer than ten. The rearrangement links TRBV10-2 to TRBJ2-3, with 11 bases fitting TRBD2. The CDR3 runs 15 residues. The germline V gene has CDR1 WSHSY and CDR2 SAAADI. V dropped 6 bases and J dropped 6; count of bases not matched to a gene: 8. In DNA, the CDR3 is TGCGCCAGCAGACTCACTAGCGGGGGAGTGGATACGCAGTATTTT. Translating it yields CASRLTSGGVDTQYF.

This clonotype has ten or more counts. The gene calls are TRBV12-3 or TRBV12-4 and TRBJ1-2; D not resolved. The V and J ends lost 6 bases and 1 base respectively, with 9 bases between them. This CDR3 has 13 residues. The CDR3 loop reads CASSDGSNYGYTF. The CDR3 DNA reads TGTGCCAGCAGCGACGGAAGTAACTATGGCTACACCTTC.

The gene calls are TRBV7-2 and TRBJ2-1; 9 bases map to TRBD2. The CDR3 has 18 residues. V shed 3 bases and J 2 bases; nucleotides not matched to a gene: 11. Germline CDR1 reads SGHTA; CDR2 reads FQGNSA. CDR3 protein: CASSFAPSKRGAYNEQFF. CDR3 sequence (DNA): TGTGCCAGCAGCTTCGCCCCTTCCAAGCGGGGGGCCTACAATGAGCAGTTCTTC. Supplemented by reference TRBV7-2 and TRBJ2-1, the full variable domain reads GAGVSQSPSNKVTEKGKDVELRCDPISGHTALYWYRQSLGQGLEFLIYFQGNSAPDKSGLPSDRFSAERTGGSVSTLTIQRTQQEDSAVYLCASSFAPSKRGAYNEQFFGPGTRLTVL.